The following is a TCR beta chain sequence with its context. This entry is derived from a study of blood T cells in healthy people across ages. Next came a second PCR, run for roughly 7 to 12 cycles, which used a sample-barcoded 5' primer along with a J-beta primer mix. TCRdb itself ran the 5' RACE reads through MiXCR, one entry per CDR3 protein. The table includes 800,000 to 950,000 distinct CDR3 sequences, 29% detected once. The same specimen was also included in a second study, on T cells of mothers and their children.

The sequencing input was blood. The TCR sequence derives from a woman aged 40 to 50 in good health.

For the CDR3, the DNA is TGCGCCAGCAGCTTGGCCGGGCAGGGCAATGAGCAGTTCTTC. Translated: CASSLAGQGNEQFF. The gene calls are TRBV5-1 and TRBJ2-1, with D possibly matching TRBD1 (5 bases). CDR1 is SGHRS and CDR2 is YFSETQ in the germline V gene. V was cut by 0 bases and J by 6 bases, with 10 bases left in between. This CDR3 spans 14 amino acids. Filled out from reference TRBV5-1 and TRBJ2-1, the complete variable domain reads KAGVTQTPRYLIKTRGQQVTLSCSPISGHRSVSWYQQTPGQGLQFLFEYFSETQRNKGNFPGRFSGRQFSNSRSEMNVSTLELGDSALYLCASSLAGQGNEQFFGPGTRLTVL.